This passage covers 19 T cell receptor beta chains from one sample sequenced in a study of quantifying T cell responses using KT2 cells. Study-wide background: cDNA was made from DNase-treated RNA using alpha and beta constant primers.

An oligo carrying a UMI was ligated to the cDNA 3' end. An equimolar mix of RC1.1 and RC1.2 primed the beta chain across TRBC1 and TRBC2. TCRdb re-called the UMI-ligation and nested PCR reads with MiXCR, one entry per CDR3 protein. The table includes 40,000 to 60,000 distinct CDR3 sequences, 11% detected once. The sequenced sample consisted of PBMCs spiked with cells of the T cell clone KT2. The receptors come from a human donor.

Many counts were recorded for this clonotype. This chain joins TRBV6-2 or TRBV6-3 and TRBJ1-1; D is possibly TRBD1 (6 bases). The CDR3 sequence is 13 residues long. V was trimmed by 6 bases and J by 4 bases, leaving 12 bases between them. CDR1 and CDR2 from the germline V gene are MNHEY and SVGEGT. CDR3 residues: CASRDSGATEAFF. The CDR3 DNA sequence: TGTGCCAGCAGGGACTCAGGGGCCACTGAAGCTTTCTTT.

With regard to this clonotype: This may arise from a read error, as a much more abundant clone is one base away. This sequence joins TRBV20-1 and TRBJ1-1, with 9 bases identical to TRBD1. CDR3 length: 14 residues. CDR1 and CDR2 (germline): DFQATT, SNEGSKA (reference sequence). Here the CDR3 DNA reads TGCAGTGCTAGAGTCACAGGGGGCAACACTAAAGCTTTCTTT. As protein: CSARVTGGNTKAFF.

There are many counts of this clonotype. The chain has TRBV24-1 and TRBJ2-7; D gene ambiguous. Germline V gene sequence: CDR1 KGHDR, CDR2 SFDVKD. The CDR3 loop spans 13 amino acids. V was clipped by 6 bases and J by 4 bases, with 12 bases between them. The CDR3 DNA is TGTGCCACCAGTAGCCAGACTTCGTACGAGCAGTACTTC. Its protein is CATSSQTSYEQYF.

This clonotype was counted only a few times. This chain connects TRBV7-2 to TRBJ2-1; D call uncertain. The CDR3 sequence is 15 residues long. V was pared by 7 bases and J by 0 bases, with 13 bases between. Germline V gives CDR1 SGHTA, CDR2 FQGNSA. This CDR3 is CASKDEVASYNEQFF. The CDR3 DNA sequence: TGTGCCAGCAAGGATGAAGTGGCCTCCTACAATGAGCAGTTCTTC.

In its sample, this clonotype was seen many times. The CDR3 bases are TGTGCCAGCAGCTTAACCCTGAACACTGAAGCTTTCTTT. This encodes CASSLTLNTEAFF. This chain connects TRBV7-2 to TRBJ1-1; the D is unclear. Per germline, CDR1 SGHTA and CDR2 FQGNSA. V lost 2 bases, J lost 0 bases, and 4 bases lay in between. CDR3 size: 13 residues.

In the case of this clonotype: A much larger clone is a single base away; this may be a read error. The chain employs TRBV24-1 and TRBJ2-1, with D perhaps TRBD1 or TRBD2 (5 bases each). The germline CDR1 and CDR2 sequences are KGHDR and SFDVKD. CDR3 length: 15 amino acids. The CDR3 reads CATSDLRDRPNERFF. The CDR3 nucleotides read TGTGCCACCAGTGATTTGAGGGACCGCCCAAATGAGCGGTTCTTC.

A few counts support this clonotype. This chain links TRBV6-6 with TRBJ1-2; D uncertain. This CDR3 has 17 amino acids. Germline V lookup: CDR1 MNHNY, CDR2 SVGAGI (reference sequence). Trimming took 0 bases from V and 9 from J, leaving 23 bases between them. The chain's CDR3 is CASSYSEPGATFGRYTF. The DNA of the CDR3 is TGTGCCAGCAGTTACTCGGAACCTGGAGCAACCTTCGGGCGCTACACCTTC.

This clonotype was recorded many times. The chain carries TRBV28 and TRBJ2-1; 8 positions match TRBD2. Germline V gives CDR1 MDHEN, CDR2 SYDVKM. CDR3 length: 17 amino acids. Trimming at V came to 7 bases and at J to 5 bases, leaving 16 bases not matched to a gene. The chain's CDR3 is CASTTLPWREVNNEQFF. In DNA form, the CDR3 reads TGTGCCAGCACCACCTTGCCTTGGCGGGAGGTGAACAATGAGCAGTTCTTC.

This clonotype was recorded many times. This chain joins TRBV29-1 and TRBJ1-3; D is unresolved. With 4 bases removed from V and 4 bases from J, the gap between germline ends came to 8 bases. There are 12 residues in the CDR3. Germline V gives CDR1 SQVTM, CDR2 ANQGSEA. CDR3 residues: CSVVTWGNTIYF. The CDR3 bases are TGCAGCGTTGTTACATGGGGAAACACCATATATTTT.

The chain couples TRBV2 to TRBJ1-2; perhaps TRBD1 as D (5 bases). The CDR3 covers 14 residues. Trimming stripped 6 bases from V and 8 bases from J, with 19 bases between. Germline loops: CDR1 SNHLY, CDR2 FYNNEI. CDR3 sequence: CASSFLNGGQGYTF. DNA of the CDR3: TGTGCCAGCAGCTTCTTAAATGGGGGTCAGGGCTACACCTTC.

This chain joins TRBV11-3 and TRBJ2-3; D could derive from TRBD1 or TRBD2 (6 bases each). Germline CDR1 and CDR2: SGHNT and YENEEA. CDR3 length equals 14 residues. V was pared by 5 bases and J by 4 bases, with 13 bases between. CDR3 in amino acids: CASSRYREADTQYF. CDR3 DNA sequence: TGTGCCAGCAGCCGCTACAGGGAGGCAGATACGCAGTATTTT.

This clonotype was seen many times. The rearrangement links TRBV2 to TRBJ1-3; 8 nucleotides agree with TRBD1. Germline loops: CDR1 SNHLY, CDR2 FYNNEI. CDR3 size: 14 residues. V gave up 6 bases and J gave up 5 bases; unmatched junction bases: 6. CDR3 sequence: CASREDRARNTIYF. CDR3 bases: TGTGCCAGCAGAGAGGACAGGGCTCGAAACACCATATATTTT.

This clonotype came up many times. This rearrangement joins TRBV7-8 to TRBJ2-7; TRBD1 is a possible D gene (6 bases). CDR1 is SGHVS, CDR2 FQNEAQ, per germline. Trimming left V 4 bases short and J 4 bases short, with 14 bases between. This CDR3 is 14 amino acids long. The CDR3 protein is CASSSRGPSYEQYF. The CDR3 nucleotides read TGTGCCAGCAGCTCCAGGGGCCCGTCTTACGAGCAGTACTTC. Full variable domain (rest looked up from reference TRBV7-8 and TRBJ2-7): GAGVSQSPRYKVAKRGQDVALRCDPISGHVSLFWYQQALGQGPEFLTYFQNEAQLDKSGLPSDRFFAERPEGSVSTLKIQRTQQEDSAVYLCASSSRGPSYEQYFGPGTRLTVT.

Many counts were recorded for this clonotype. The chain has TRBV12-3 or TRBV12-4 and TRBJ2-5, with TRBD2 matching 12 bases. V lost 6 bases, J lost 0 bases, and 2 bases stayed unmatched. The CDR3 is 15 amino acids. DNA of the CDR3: TGTGCCAGCAGGACTAGCGGGGGATACCAAGAGACCCAGTACTTC. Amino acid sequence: CASRTSGGYQETQYF.

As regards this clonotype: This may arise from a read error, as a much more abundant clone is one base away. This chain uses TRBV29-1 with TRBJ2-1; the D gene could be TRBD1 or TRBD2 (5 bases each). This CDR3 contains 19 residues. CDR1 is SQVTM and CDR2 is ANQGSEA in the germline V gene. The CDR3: CSVLFSPSTGTTDYNEQIF. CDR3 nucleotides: TGCAGCGTTCTCTTTTCCCCCTCAACCGGGACGACAGATTACAATGAGCAGATCTTC.

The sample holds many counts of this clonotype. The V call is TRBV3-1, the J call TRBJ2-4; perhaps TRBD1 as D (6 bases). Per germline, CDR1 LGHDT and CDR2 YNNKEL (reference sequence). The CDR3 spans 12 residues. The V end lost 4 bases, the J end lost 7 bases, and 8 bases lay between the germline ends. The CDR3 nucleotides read TGTGCCAGCAGCCTTCAGGGGAACATTCAGTACTTC. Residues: CASSLQGNIQYF.

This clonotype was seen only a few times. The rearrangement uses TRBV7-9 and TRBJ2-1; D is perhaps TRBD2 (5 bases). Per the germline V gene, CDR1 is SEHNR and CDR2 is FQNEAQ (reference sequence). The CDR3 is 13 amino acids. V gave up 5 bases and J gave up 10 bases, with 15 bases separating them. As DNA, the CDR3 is TGTGCCAGCAGCCGGGCTGGCGGGCGAGAGCAGTTCTTC. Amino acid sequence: CASSRAGGREQFF.

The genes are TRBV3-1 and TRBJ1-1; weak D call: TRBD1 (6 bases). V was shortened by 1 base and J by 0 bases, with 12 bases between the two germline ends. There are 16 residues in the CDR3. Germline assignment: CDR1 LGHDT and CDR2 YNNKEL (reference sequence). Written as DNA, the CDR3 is TGTGCCAGCAGCCAAGGGGGGCTCCCATTGAACACTGAAGCTTTCTTT. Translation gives CASSQGGLPLNTEAFF.

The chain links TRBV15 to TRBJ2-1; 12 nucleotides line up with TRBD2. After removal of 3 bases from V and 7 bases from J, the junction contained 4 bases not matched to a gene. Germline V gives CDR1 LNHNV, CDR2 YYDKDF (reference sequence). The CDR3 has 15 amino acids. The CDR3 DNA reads TGTGCCACCAGCAGTCTAGCGGGGGGGCAAAATGAGCAGTTCTTC. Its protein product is CATSSLAGGQNEQFF.